This entry features one T cell receptor (beta chain) sequence. Its antigen is still unknown. Naivety in CD8+ T cells corresponded to a CD45RO-CCR7+CD27+CD95- phenotype. The sample originates from a study of CXCR3-negative and CXCR3-positive naive CD8 T cells. Study background: The study obtained around 130 million TRB reads, about 1.5 +/- 0.3 million per library. Study conclusions and caveats: CXCR3-positive naive cells had more hydrophobic TRB CDR3s than CXCR3-negative naive cells. Comparison of naive CXCR3-negative and CXCR3-positive cells revealed similar TRBV-TRBJ usage, while memory cells differed.

The CDR3 loop spans 12 amino acids. The germline V gene encodes CDR1 MGHRA and CDR2 YSYEKL. The method, 5' RACE with UMI labels, was used to prepare the TRB cDNA libraries. TCRdb derives one entry per CDR3 protein from the 5' RACE reads, leaving out DNA. In all, the sample yields fewer than 8,000 distinct CDR3 sequences. This TCR was recovered from a human donor in good health. Some clones in this sample may be carry-over from other donors' samples. The chain joins TRBV4-1 to TRBJ2-7; the TCRdb D gene call, TRBD1, has no DNA to confirm it. Sequenced material: naive CXCR3+ CD8+ T cells from blood. Subset described: CD45RO-CCR7+CD27+CD95- naive CD8+ T cells expressing CXCR3 (TNR3+). CDR3 loop: CASSQVGDEQYF.